Many counts were recorded for the clone carrying this T cell receptor beta chain. The antigen is undetermined. CDR1 SGHRS and CDR2 YFSETQ come from the germline V gene. The CDR3 length is 15 residues. Between the trimmed V and J ends, which lost 4 bases and 5 bases, there was a span of 16 bases. The data belong to a study of T cells in Graves' hyperthyroidism and ophthalmopathy. Across the whole study: Peripheral blood sampling occurred at initial diagnosis, before any treatment.

Points from the study as a whole: The model's output predicted ophthalmopathy at a median of roughly seven months prior to onset.

There were TCR beta CDR3 regions amplified from RNA transcripts. HTBI primers were used for first-round RT-PCR of the TCR CDR3. TCRdb analysed the multiplex PCR reads with MiXCR anew, one entry per CDR3 protein. The repertoire holds approximately 690,000 distinct CDR3 sequences, with more than 14% as singletons. Lactation, pregnancy, other autoimmune disease or uncontrolled infection led to exclusion of patients. The diagnostic basis comprised clinical symptoms, serum thyroxine and TRAb, thyroid ultrasound and orbital computed tomography. This clonotype was obtained from a woman aged 45-59 years with Graves' ophthalmopathy. Material for sequencing was blood. This chain uses TRBV5-1 with TRBJ2-1; D is unclear. CDR3: CASSTGPAPNNEQFF. In nucleotides, the CDR3 is TGCGCCAGCAGCACGGGTCCAGCTCCTAACAATGAGCAGTTCTTC.